This T cell receptor beta chain is drawn from a study of blood T cell repertoires in COVID-19. Some clones are missing from TCRdb's copy, which holds only in-frame ones; the method was immunoSEQ multiplex PCR. The sample records 260,000 or so clones, about nine tenths being singletons. Germline lookup yields CDR1 LNHDA and CDR2 SQIVND (reference sequence). V shed 5 bases and J shed 0 bases, with 7 bases lying between them. CDR3 length: 14 residues. This receptor was taken from a man aged 18 to 35 who had recovered from COVID-19. Source material: PBMCs or T cells enriched from blood (not recorded which). The chain couples TRBV19 to TRBJ2-2; D not resolved. The CDR3 nucleotides are TGTGCCAGTAGTTTTTATTCGAACACCGGGGAGCTGTTTTTT. This codes for CASSFYSNTGELFF.